These 2 T cell receptor beta chains were sequenced from one sample in a study of radiotherapy plus CTLA-4 blockade in lung cancer. Profiled with immunoSEQ multiplex PCR; TCRdb holds only in-frame clones, not every one. The data contain about 97,000 clones, approximately 75% of them singletons. This specimen was peripheral blood, taken from a patient treated with radiotherapy plus ipilimumab. The receptors derive from a human donor with non-small cell lung cancer who had a partial response to radiotherapy plus ipilimumab. Some clones in this sample may be carry-over from other donors' samples.

The chain carries TRBV13 and TRBJ1-1; weak D call: TRBD1 (5 bases). Per the germline V gene, CDR1 is PRHDT and CDR2 is FYEKMQ (reference sequence). V was cut by 5 bases and J by 2 bases, with 15 bases left in between. This CDR3 spans 15 amino acids. CDR3 bases: TGTGCCAGCAGCCTAAGACAGTTTATTAACACTGAAGCTTTCTTT. As protein: CASSLRQFINTEAFF.

This clone was seen a single time. The chain carries TRBV5-4 and TRBJ2-2, with 9 bases fitting TRBD1. V dropped 5 bases and J dropped 5; count of bases not matched to a gene: 7. Germline V gives CDR1 SGHNT, CDR2 YYREEE (reference sequence). The CDR3 runs to 15 residues. The CDR3 is CASRAPGTGTGELFF. DNA for the CDR3: TGTGCCAGCAGGGCCCCCGGGACAGGGACCGGGGAGCTGTTTTTT.